The next 13 T cell receptor beta chains were all read from a single sample in a study of response to subunit inactivated influenza vaccine. Each CDR3 protein gets one entry after TCRdb re-called the RT-PCR reads with MiXCR. This sample has 800,000 or so distinct CDR3 sequences, with approximately 21% found just once. The sample in question was PBMCs from blood, obtained about 5 days after vaccination. These receptors came from a middle-aged man who received an inactivated influenza vaccine.

This clonotype was recorded at least ten times. The genes are TRBV7-2 and TRBJ2-5; no clear D. This CDR3 has 14 residues. The V gene lost 2 bases and the J gene lost 0 bases, with 7 bases spanning the gap. Per the germline V gene, CDR1 is SGHTA and CDR2 is FQGNSA. CDR3 nucleotide sequence: TGTGCCAGCAGCTTAAGCCCGAACCAAGAGACCCAGTACTTC. This gives the protein CASSLSPNQETQYF.

The chain carries TRBV15 and TRBJ2-5, with TRBD2 as a possible D gene (6 bases). The CDR3 consists of 12 residues. Germline V gene lookup returns CDR1 LNHNV and CDR2 YYDKDF (reference sequence). The V gene lost 9 bases and the J gene lost 7 bases, with 15 bases spanning the gap. CDR3 loop: CATSVEEGTQYF. For the CDR3, the DNA is TGTGCCACTAGTGTTGAGGAGGGGACCCAGTACTTC.

This clonotype turned up a few times. V and J are TRBV5-5 and TRBJ1-4; a possible D gene is TRBD1 (5 bases). Deletions cut 3 bases from V and 8 bases from J, with 14 bases between. From germline, CDR1 is SGHKS and CDR2 YYEKEE (reference sequence). The CDR3 length is 14 residues. CDR3 sequence (DNA): TGTGCCAGCAGCTCCGGGCCCAGGGAGGAAAAACTGTTTTTT. It is translated as CASSSGPREEKLFF.

This clonotype was detected only a few times. J is TRBJ2-7 and V is TRBV20-1; weak D call: TRBD2 (5 bases). Trimming removed 0 bases from V and 2 bases from J, with 8 bases in between. This CDR3 spans 13 amino acids. Germline-derived CDR1 and CDR2 are DFQATT and SNEGSKA (reference sequence). CDR3 protein: CSAREGSTYEQYF. The CDR3 DNA reads as TGCAGTGCTAGAGAGGGGAGCACCTACGAGCAGTACTTC.

This clonotype came up a few times. The gene calls are TRBV30 and TRBJ2-5; 12 positions match TRBD1. With V trimmed by 0 bases and J by 2 bases, 7 bases remained unmatched. Germline CDR1 and CDR2: GTSNPN and SVGIG (reference sequence). The CDR3 contains 17 residues. The CDR3 spells CAWSVSRDRGQQETQYF. Here the CDR3 DNA reads TGTGCCTGGAGTGTAAGCCGGGACAGGGGGCAGCAAGAGACCCAGTACTTC.

As DNA, the CDR3 is TGTGCCAGCAGCCAAGAGGCGACAGGAGACATTCAGTACTTC. Residues: CASSQEATGDIQYF. The chain links TRBV4-2 to TRBJ2-4; TRBD1 might be the D (6 bases). CDR3 size: 14 residues. Trimming stripped 0 bases from V and 8 bases from J, with 11 bases between. The germline V gene has CDR1 LGHNA and CDR2 YNFKEQ.

A few counts support this clonotype. The V and J genes are TRBV6-5 and TRBJ2-3, with 8 bases fitting TRBD2. Trimming at V came to 2 bases and at J to 7 bases, leaving 5 bases not matched to a gene. The CDR3 spans 14 residues. Germline CDR1 reads MNHEY; CDR2 reads SVGAGI. The CDR3 sequence: CASSYPGTSNTQYF. CDR3 in DNA: TGTGCCAGCAGTTACCCCGGGACTAGTAATACGCAGTATTTT.

This sequence joins TRBV7-9 and TRBJ1-2, with D unresolved. CDR3 length: 16 amino acids. Trimming pared 5 bases from V and 4 bases from J, leaving 20 bases between. Germline values: CDR1 SEHNR, CDR2 FQNEAQ (reference sequence). CDR3 nucleotide sequence: TGTGCCAGCAGCGTCTCGGTCGAGTCTTCCGTCTATGGCTACACCTTC. This translates into CASSVSVESSVYGYTF.

This chain links TRBV9 with TRBJ1-5; tentatively, D is TRBD1 (6 bases). The CDR3 length is 15 residues. V lost 3 bases and J lost 3, with 13 bases in between. CDR1 and CDR2 from the germline V gene are SGDLS and YYNGEE. The CDR3 reads CASSATTGTNQPQHF. DNA of the CDR3: TGTGCCAGCAGCGCAACGACAGGAACCAATCAGCCCCAGCATTTT.

This clonotype was found a few times. The genes are TRBV7-2 and TRBJ1-3, with a tentative D call TRBD1 (5 bases). Germline-derived CDR1 and CDR2 are SGHTA and FQGNSA. The CDR3 loop spans 16 amino acids. With 4 bases removed from V and 0 bases from J, the gap between germline ends came to 13 bases. The CDR3 sequence is CASSSEWGTSGNTIYF. The CDR3 coding sequence is TGTGCCAGCAGCTCGGAATGGGGGACCTCTGGAAACACCATATATTTT.

Many counts were recorded for this clonotype. V usage is TRBV5-1 and J usage is TRBJ2-7; 11 bases fit TRBD1. This CDR3 spans 15 amino acids. V was pared by 4 bases and J by 6 bases, with 9 bases of the junction left unmatched. Per the germline V gene, CDR1 is SGHRS and CDR2 is YFSETQ. The CDR3 spells CASSEIRTGGSEQYF. CDR3 in DNA: TGCGCCAGCAGCGAGATCCGGACAGGGGGCAGCGAGCAGTACTTC. Filled out from reference TRBV5-1 and TRBJ2-7, the complete variable domain reads KAGVTQTPRYLIKTRGQQVTLSCSPISGHRSVSWYQQTPGQGLQFLFEYFSETQRNKGNFPGRFSGRQFSNSRSEMNVSTLELGDSALYLCASSEIRTGGSEQYFGPGTRLTVT.

This clonotype showed up just a few times. The rearrangement joins TRBV3-1 to TRBJ2-7; possibly TRBD1 for D (6 bases). This CDR3 contains 14 residues. V was shortened by 5 bases and J by 2 bases, with 13 bases between the two germline ends. CDR1 and CDR2 (germline): LGHDT, YNNKEL (reference sequence). The CDR3 DNA reads as TGTGCCAGCAGCGCGTCCCCAGGGGCCTACGAGCAGTACTTC. Its protein is CASSASPGAYEQYF.

This chain connects TRBV7-2 to TRBJ1-3; D not certain. The V end lost 4 bases, the J end lost 0 bases, and 13 bases lay between the germline ends. Germline values: CDR1 SGHTA, CDR2 FQGNSA. The CDR3 has 16 amino acids. The CDR3 is CASSSDGRVSGNTIYF. CDR3 coding DNA: TGTGCCAGCAGCTCAGATGGACGGGTCTCTGGAAACACCATATATTTT.